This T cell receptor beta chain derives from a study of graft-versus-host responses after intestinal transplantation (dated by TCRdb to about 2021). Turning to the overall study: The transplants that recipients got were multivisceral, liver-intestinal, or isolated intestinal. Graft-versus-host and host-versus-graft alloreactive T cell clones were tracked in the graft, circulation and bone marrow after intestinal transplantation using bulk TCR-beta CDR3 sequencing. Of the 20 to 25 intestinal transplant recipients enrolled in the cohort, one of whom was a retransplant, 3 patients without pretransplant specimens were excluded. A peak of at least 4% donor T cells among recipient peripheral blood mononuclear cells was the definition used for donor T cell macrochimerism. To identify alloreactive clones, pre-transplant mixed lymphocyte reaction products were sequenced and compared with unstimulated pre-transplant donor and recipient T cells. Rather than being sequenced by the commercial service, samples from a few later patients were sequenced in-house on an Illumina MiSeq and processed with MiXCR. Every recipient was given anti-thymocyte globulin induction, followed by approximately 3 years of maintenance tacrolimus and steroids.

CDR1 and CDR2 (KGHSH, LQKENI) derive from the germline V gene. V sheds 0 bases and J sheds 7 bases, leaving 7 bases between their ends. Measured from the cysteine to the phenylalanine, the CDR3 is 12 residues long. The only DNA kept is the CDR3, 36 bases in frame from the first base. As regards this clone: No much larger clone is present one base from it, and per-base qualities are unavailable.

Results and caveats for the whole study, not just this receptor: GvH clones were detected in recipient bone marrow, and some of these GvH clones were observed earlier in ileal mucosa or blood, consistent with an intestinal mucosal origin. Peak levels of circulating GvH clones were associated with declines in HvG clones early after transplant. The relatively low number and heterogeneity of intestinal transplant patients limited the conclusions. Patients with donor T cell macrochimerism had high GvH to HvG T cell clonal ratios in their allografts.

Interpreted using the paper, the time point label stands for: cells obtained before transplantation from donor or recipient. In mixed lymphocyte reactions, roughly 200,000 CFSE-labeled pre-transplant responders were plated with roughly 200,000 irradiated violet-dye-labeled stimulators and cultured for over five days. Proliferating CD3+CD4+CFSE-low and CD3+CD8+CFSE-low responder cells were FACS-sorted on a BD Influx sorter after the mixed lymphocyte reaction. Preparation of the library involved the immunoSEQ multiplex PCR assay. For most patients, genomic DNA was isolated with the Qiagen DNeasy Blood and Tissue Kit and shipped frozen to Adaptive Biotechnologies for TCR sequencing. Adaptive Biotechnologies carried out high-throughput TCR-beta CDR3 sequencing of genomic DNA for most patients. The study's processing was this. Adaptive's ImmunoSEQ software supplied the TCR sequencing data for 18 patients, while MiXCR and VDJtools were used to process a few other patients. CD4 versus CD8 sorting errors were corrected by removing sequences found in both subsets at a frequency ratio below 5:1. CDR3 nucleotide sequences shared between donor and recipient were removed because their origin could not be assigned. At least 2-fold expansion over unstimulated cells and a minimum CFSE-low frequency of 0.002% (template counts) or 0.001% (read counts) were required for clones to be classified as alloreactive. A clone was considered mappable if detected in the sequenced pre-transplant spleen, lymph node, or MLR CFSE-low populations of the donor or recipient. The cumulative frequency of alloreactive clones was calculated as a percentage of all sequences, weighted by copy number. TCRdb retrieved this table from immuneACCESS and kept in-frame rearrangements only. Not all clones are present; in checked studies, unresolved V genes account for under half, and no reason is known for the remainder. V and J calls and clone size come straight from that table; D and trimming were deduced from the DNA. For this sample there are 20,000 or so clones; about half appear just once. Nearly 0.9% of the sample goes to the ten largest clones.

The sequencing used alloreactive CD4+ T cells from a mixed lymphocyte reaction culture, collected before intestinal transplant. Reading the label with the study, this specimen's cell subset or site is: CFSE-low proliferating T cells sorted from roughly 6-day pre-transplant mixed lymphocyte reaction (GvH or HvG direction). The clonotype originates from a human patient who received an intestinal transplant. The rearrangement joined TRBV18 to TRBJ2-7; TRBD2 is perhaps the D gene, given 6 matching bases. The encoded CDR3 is CASSPPSGEQYF. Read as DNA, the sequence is TGTGCCAGCTCACCACCGAGCGGGGAGCAGTACTTC.